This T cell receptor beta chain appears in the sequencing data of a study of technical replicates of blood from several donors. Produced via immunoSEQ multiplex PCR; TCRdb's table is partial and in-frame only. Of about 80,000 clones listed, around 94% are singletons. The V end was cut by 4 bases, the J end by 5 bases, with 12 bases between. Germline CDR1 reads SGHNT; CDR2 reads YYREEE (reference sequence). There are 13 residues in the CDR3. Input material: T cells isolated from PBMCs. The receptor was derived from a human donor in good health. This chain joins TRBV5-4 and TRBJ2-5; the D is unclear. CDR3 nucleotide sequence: TGTGCCAGCAGCCCTGGGCGTCTGGAGACCCAGTACTTC. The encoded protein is CASSPGRLETQYF.